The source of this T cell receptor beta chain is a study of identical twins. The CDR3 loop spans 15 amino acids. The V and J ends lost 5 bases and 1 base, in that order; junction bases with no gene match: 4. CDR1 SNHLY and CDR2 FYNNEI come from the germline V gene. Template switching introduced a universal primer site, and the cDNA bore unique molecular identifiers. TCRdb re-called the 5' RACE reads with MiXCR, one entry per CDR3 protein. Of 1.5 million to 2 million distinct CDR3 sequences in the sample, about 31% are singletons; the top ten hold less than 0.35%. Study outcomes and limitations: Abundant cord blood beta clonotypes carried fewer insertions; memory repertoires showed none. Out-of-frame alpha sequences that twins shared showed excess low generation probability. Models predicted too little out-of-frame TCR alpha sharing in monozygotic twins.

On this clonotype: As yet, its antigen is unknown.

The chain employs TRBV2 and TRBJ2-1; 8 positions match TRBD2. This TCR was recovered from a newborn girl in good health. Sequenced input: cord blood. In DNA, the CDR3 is TGTGCCAGCAGTCGACTAGCGAGGTCCTACAATGAGCAGTTCTTC. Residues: CASSRLARSYNEQFF.